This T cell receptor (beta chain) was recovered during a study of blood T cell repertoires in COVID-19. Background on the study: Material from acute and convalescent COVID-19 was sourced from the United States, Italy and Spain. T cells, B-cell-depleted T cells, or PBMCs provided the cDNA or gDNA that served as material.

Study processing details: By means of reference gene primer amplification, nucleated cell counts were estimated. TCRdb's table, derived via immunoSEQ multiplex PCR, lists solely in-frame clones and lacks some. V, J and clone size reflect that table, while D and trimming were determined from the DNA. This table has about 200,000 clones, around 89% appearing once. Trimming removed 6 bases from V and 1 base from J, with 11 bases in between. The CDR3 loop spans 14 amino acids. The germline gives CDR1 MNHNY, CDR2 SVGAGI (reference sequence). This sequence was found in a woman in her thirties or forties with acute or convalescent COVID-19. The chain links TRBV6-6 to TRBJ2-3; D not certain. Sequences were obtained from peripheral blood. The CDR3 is CASSLVLGTDTQYF. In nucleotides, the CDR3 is TGTGCCAGCAGCCTAGTTTTGGGCACAGATACGCAGTATTTT.